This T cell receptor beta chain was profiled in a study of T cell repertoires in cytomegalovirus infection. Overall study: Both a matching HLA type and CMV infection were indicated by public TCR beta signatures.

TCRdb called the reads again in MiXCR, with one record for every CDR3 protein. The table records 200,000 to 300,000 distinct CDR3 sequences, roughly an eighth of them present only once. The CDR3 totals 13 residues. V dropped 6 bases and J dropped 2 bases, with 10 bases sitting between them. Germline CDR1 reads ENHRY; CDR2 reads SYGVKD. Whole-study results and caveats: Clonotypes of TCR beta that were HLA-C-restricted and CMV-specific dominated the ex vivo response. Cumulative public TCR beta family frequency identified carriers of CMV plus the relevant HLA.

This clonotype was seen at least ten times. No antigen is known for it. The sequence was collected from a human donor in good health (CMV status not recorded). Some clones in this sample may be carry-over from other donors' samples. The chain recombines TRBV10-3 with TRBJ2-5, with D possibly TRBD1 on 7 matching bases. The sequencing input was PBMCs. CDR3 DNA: TGTGCCATCAGGGGGGGACAGCAAGAGACCCAGTACTTC. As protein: CAIRGGQQETQYF.